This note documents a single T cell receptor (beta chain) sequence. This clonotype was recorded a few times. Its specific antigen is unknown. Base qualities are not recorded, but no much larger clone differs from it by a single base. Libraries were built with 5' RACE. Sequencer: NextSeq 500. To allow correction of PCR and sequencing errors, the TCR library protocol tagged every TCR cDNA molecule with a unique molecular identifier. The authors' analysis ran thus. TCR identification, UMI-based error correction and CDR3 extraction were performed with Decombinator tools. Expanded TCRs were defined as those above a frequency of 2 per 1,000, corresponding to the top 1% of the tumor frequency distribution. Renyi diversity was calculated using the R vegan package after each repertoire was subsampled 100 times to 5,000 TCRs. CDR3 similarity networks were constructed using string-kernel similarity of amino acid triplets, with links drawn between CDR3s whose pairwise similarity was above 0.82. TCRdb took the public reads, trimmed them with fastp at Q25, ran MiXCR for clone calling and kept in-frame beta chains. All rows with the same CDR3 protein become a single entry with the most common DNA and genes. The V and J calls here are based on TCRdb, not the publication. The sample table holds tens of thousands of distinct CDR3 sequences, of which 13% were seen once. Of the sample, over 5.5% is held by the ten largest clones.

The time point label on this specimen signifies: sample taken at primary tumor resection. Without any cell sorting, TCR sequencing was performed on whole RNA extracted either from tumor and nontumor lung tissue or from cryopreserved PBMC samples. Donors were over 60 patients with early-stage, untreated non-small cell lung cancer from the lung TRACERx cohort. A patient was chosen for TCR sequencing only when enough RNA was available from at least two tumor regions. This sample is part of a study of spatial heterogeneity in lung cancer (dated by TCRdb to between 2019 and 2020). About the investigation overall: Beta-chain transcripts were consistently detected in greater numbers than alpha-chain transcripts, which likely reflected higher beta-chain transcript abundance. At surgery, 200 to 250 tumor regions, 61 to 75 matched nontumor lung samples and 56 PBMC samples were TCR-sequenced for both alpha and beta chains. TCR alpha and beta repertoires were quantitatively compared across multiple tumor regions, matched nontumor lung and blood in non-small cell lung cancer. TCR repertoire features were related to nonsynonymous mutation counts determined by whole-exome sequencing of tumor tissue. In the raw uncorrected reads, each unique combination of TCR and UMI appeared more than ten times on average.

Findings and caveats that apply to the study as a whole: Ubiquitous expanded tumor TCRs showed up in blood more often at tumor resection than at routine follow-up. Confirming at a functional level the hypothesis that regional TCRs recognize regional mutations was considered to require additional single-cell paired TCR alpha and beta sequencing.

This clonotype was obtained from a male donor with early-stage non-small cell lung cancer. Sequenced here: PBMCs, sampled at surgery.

The bases read TGTGCCAGCGGGGACAGGGGAGAGACCCAGTACTTC. The translation is CASGDRGETQYF. Recombination connected TRBV18 to TRBJ2-5; 10 bases in the middle match TRBD1. Measured from the cysteine to the phenylalanine, the CDR3 is 12 residues long. The retained sequence is limited to the CDR3, 36 bases, with the frame set at the first base. V ends up 8 bases short and J 4 bases short, with an unmatched junction base count of 1. According to the germline V gene, CDR1 reads KGHSH and CDR2 reads LQKENI.